These 27 T cell receptor beta chains share one sample of origin, sequenced in a study of technical replicates of blood from several donors. This table comes from immunoSEQ multiplex PCR, and its TCRdb copy is limited to in-frame clones, with some not included. The sample yields some 77,000 clones, around 86% seen once. Sequenced material: PBMCs. The receptors derive from a human donor in good health. Some clones in this sample may be carry-over from other donors' samples.

The genes are TRBV5-4 and TRBJ1-4; TRBD1 is a possible D gene (5 bases). Trimming took off 3 bases at V and 6 bases at J, with 12 bases between the two ends. The CDR3 has 14 amino acids. CDR1 is SGHNT and CDR2 is YYREEE in the germline V gene (reference sequence). The CDR3 DNA sequence: TGTGCCAGCAGCTCCCGGGGGGGGGATGAAAAACTGTTTTTT. Translation gives CASSSRGGDEKLFF.

V is TRBV1 and J is TRBJ1-4; TRBD1, the table's D call, was not compared with the DNA. TRBV1 is a known pseudogene. This CDR3 has 14 residues. This CDR3 is CTIQYRGRDEKLFF. The DNA for the CDR3 is TGCACCATCCAATACAGGGGGCGAGATGAAAAACTGTTTTTT.

J is TRBJ2-1 and V is TRBV4-2, with TRBD2 identical over 7 bases. Germline V lookup: CDR1 LGHNA, CDR2 YNFKEQ. The length of the CDR3 is 16 residues. V lost 3 bases, J lost 2 bases, and 7 bases stayed unmatched. The CDR3 here is CASSQQASGPYNEQFF. CDR3 bases: TGTGCCAGCAGCCAGCAAGCTAGCGGCCCCTACAATGAGCAGTTCTTC.

In the case of this clone: At the DNA level, this CDR3 is encoded by other sequences in the same sample as well. This rearrangement joins TRBV9 to TRBJ2-7; D uncertain. The CDR3 length is 12 residues. From germline, CDR1 is SGDLS and CDR2 YYNGEE. V was clipped by 3 bases and J by 0 bases, with 4 bases between them. The CDR3 nucleotides are TGTGCCAGCAGCGGTAGCTCCTACGAGCAGTACTTC. Translated, it gives CASSGSSYEQYF.

V and J are TRBV27 and TRBJ2-1, with TRBD2 matching over 10 bases. J was trimmed by 9 bases and V by 3 bases; bases with no gene match: 8. This CDR3 is 15 amino acids long. Germline CDR1 reads MNHEY; CDR2 reads SMNVEV (reference sequence). In DNA form, the CDR3 reads TGTGCCAGCAGTTTCAGAAGCGGGAGGGCCTCTGAGCAGTTCTTC. It codes for CASSFRSGRASEQFF.

The chain employs TRBV5-1 and TRBJ2-3; 8 nucleotides match TRBD2. The germline V gene has CDR1 SGHRS and CDR2 YFSETQ. The CDR3 has 16 amino acids. Unmatched junction bases numbered 9, after V lost 2 bases and J lost 4 bases. CDR3 nucleotides: TGCGCCAGCAGCTTACTAGCAGCGGGAGCGGCAGATACGCAGTATTTT. Its translation: CASSLLAAGAADTQYF.

This chain links TRBV7-9 with TRBJ2-7, with TRBD2 as a possible D gene (5 bases). Germline lookup yields CDR1 SEHNR and CDR2 FQNEAQ (reference sequence). V was pared by 5 bases and J by 4 bases, with 12 bases between. The CDR3 covers 13 residues. The CDR3 is CASSLTTKYEQYF. The CDR3 nucleotides read TGTGCCAGCAGCCTGACTACAAAATACGAGCAGTACTTC.

In this sample, this clone turned up a few times. J is TRBJ1-6 and V is TRBV7-3, with TRBD1 matching 8 bases. The J segment lost 8 bases and the V segment lost 3 bases, leaving 6 bases of the junction unmatched. The CDR3 consists of 15 residues. Germline V gene lookup returns CDR1 SGHTA and CDR2 FQGTGA. The CDR3 spells CASSFQGALDSPLHF. CDR3 DNA sequence: TGTGCCAGCAGCTTCCAGGGGGCTCTCGATTCACCCCTCCACTTT.

This chain connects TRBV7-9 to TRBJ2-5, with unresolved D. V lost 5 bases, J lost 0 bases, and 7 bases lay in between. From germline, CDR1 is SEHNR and CDR2 FQNEAQ (reference sequence). The CDR3 extends over 13 amino acids. The CDR3 protein is CASSVPYQETQYF. CDR3 DNA: TGTGCCAGCAGCGTCCCGTACCAAGAGACCCAGTACTTC.

The chain is built from TRBV6-6 and TRBJ2-7; the D gene is possibly TRBD2 (7 bases). The germline V gene encodes CDR1 MNHNY and CDR2 SVGAGI (reference sequence). Trimming cost V 0 bases and J 4 bases, with 16 bases left between them. This CDR3 has 16 amino acids. The CDR3 loop is CASSYSLAEGGYEQYF. For the CDR3, the DNA is TGTGCCAGCAGTTACTCCCTAGCGGAGGGGGGTTACGAGCAGTACTTC.

This clone was seen only a few times. The chain carries TRBV5-4 and TRBJ2-1; D is possibly TRBD1 (6 bases). Trimming took 2 bases from V and 5 from J, leaving 8 bases between them. The germline V gene encodes CDR1 SGHNT and CDR2 YYREEE (reference sequence). The CDR3 runs 13 residues. This CDR3 is CASSLQGNNEQFF. The CDR3 DNA sequence: TGTGCCAGCAGCTTACAGGGAAACAATGAGCAGTTCTTC.

This chain joins TRBV6-5 and TRBJ1-5; D might be TRBD1 (6 bases). Germline V gives CDR1 MNHEY, CDR2 SVGAGI. The CDR3 contains 13 residues. The ends were cut back, 1 base at V and 8 bases at J, with 9 bases in the middle. The CDR3 here is CASSYYRDEPQHF. Here the CDR3 DNA reads TGTGCCAGCAGTTACTACAGGGATGAGCCCCAGCATTTT.

The chain is built from TRBV6-1 and TRBJ1-2, with D hard to call. Germline values: CDR1 MNHNS, CDR2 SASEGT. Trimming stripped 1 base from V and 3 bases from J, with 6 bases between. CDR3 length: 13 amino acids. DNA for the CDR3: TGTGCCAGCAGTGAAGACAGACACTATGGCTACACCTTC. Encoded protein: CASSEDRHYGYTF.

The chain employs TRBV6-4 and TRBJ2-1, with 13 bases fitting TRBD2. The CDR3 covers 14 residues. The ends lost 5 bases at V and 12 bases at J; junction bases unmatched: 7. Germline CDR1 and CDR2: MRHNA and SNTAGT. CDR3 protein: CASSQRTSGGGQFF. The CDR3, as DNA: TGTGCCAGCAGTCAAAGGACTAGCGGGGGAGGGCAGTTCTTC.

In its sample, this clone was seen a few times. This sequence joins TRBV7-2 and TRBJ1-5; D call uncertain. The CDR3 is 13 residues long. Trimming removed 5 bases from V and 7 bases from J, with 12 bases in between. Germline-derived CDR1 and CDR2 are SGHTA and FQGNSA. The CDR3: CASSDGVWQPQHF. CDR3 in DNA: TGTGCCAGCAGCGACGGGGTATGGCAGCCCCAGCATTTT.

In this sample, this clone turned up once. V and J are TRBV6-6 and TRBJ1-1; no firm D call. Germline V gene data show CDR1 as MNHNY and CDR2 as SVGAGI (reference sequence). CDR3 length: 13 amino acids. Trimming took 8 bases from V and 1 from J, leaving 11 bases between them. The CDR3 bases are TGTGCCAGCCGGGAATGGGGGAACACTGAAGCTTTCTTT. Translated: CASREWGNTEAFF.

The chain joins TRBV6-4 to TRBJ1-2; D unresolved. Trimming pared 2 bases from V and 3 bases from J, leaving 16 bases between. The CDR3 loop spans 16 amino acids. The germline V gene encodes CDR1 MRHNA and CDR2 SNTAGT. The CDR3 DNA reads as TGTGCCAGCAGTGACCCTCGAAATGGGGAGGACTATGGCTACACCTTC. It codes for CASSDPRNGEDYGYTF.

The V and J genes are TRBV5-1 and TRBJ2-5; D perhaps matches TRBD1 (6 bases). Germline V CDR1 and CDR2: SGHRS, YFSETQ. Deletions cut 4 bases from V and 5 bases from J, with 18 bases between. The CDR3 is 15 residues long. CDR3 nucleotide sequence: TGCGCCAGCAGCCCCCAGGGGAGAGGGAGCGAGACCCAGTACTTC. Translating it yields CASSPQGRGSETQYF. Full variable domain (rest looked up from reference TRBV5-1 and TRBJ2-5): KAGVTQTPRYLIKTRGQQVTLSCSPISGHRSVSWYQQTPGQGLQFLFEYFSETQRNKGNFPGRFSGRQFSNSRSEMNVSTLELGDSALYLCASSPQGRGSETQYFGPGTRLLVL.

The chain combines TRBV5-6 with TRBJ2-3; D is undetermined. CDR1 is SGHDT, CDR2 YYEEEE, per germline. The germline V and J ends were trimmed by 2 bases and 4 bases, with 5 bases remaining between them. This CDR3 is built from 12 residues. CDR3 sequence reads: CASSFVADTQYF. For the CDR3, the DNA is TGTGCCAGCAGCTTCGTAGCAGATACGCAGTATTTT.

The rearrangement joins TRBV11-3 to TRBJ1-1; D is unclear. The CDR3 spans 13 residues. Trimming removed 3 bases from V and 2 bases from J, with 7 bases in between. CDR1 is SGHNT, CDR2 YENEEA, per germline. The CDR3 loop is CASSFGANTEAFF. For the CDR3, the DNA is TGTGCCAGCAGCTTTGGAGCAAACACTGAAGCTTTCTTT.

V usage is TRBV7-3 and J usage is TRBJ2-2, with a possible D match to TRBD2 (6 bases). The CDR3 totals 15 residues. V was trimmed by 5 bases and J by 5 bases, leaving 15 bases between them. Germline CDR1 is SGHTA and CDR2 is FQGTGA. CDR3 sequence (DNA): TGTGCCAGCAGCGTTTTCGGGGGTCATACCGGGGAGCTGTTTTTT. Amino acids: CASSVFGGHTGELFF.

This chain links TRBV18 with TRBJ1-2; TRBD1 aligns across 8 bases. With V trimmed by 3 bases and J by 8 bases, 11 bases remained unmatched. The CDR3 is made up of 15 amino acids. CDR1 is KGHSH, CDR2 LQKENI, per germline. The CDR3 DNA is TGTGCCAGCTCACCGACGGGTCAGGGGGCGCTGGGCTACACCTTC. This encodes CASSPTGQGALGYTF.

The chain has TRBV15 and TRBJ1-1; unclear D gene. The CDR3 runs 13 residues. The germline V gene has CDR1 LNHNV and CDR2 YYDKDF (reference sequence). With 2 bases removed from V and 1 base from J, the gap between germline ends came to 5 bases. In nucleotides, the CDR3 is TGTGCCACCAGCAGACGACAGAACACTGAAGCTTTCTTT. Translated, it gives CATSRRQNTEAFF.

The gene calls are TRBV5-1 and TRBJ2-1; 12 nucleotides line up with TRBD2. The CDR3 length is 15 residues. Germline CDR1 is SGHRS and CDR2 is YFSETQ. V lost 3 bases, J lost 7 bases, and 5 bases stayed unmatched. The CDR3 sequence: CASSYLAGGENEQFF. CDR3 nucleotide sequence: TGCGCCAGCAGCTATCTAGCGGGGGGGGAAAATGAGCAGTTCTTC. Looking up the rest from reference TRBV5-1 and TRBJ2-1 gives the full variable domain: KAGVTQTPRYLIKTRGQQVTLSCSPISGHRSVSWYQQTPGQGLQFLFEYFSETQRNKGNFPGRFSGRQFSNSRSEMNVSTLELGDSALYLCASSYLAGGENEQFFGPGTRLTVL.

This chain connects TRBV30 to TRBJ2-5; D is perhaps TRBD2 (6 bases). Trimming took off 5 bases at V and 6 bases at J, with 22 bases between the two ends. Germline assignment: CDR1 GTSNPN and CDR2 SVGIG (reference sequence). The CDR3 has 15 amino acids. The CDR3 loop is CAWGAPDLAPKTQYF. The DNA of the CDR3 is TGTGCCTGGGGGGCCCCCGATCTAGCGCCTAAGACCCAGTACTTC. Full variable domain (remainder filled in from reference TRBV30 and TRBJ2-5): SQTIHQWPATLVQPVGSPLSLECTVEGTSNPNLYWYRQAAGRGLQLLFYSVGIGQISSEVPQNLSASRPQDRQFILSSKKLLLSDSGFYLCAWGAPDLAPKTQYFGPGTRLLVL.

CDR3 loop: CASSERGLGGYTF. Written as DNA, the CDR3 is TGTGCCAGCAGTGAGCGCGGCCTGGGTGGCTACACCTTC. The chain links TRBV2 to TRBJ1-2; D is undetermined. V was pared by 3 bases and J by 7 bases, with 12 bases between. Germline V CDR1 and CDR2: SNHLY, FYNNEI. CDR3 size: 13 residues.

The gene calls are TRBV7-2 and TRBJ1-6, with D possibly being TRBD1 (5 bases). Germline CDR1 is SGHTA and CDR2 is FQGNSA. There are 18 residues in the CDR3. V was shortened by 1 base and J by 5 bases, with 18 bases between the two germline ends. As DNA, the CDR3 is TGTGCCAGCAGCTTAGGATTTGGCGGGGCAAGCCATAATTCACCCCTCCACTTT. It codes for CASSLGFGGASHNSPLHF.